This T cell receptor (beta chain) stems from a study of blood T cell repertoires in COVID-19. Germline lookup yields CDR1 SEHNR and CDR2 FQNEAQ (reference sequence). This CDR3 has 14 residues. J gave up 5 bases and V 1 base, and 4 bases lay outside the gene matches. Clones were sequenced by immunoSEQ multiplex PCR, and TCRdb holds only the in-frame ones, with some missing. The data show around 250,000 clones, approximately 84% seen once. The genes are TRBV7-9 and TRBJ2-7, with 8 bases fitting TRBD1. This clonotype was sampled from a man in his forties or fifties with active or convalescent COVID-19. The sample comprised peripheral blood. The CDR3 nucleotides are TGTGCCAGCAGCTTAGGGGACAGGAGAGACGAGCAGTACTTC. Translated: CASSLGDRRDEQYF.